Below, 10 T cell receptor beta chains from the same sample are listed, as sequenced in a study of blood T cell repertoires in COVID-19. The protocol was immunoSEQ multiplex PCR, while the TCRdb copy is restricted to in-frame clones and leaves out a portion. The data hold 250,000 or so clones, with 80% to 85% observed a single time. Sequenced material: peripheral blood. All receptors come from a woman between 18 and 29 years old with acute or convalescent COVID-19.

The chain uses TRBV3-1 (or the pseudogene TRBV3-2) and TRBJ1-2, with a tentative D call TRBD1 (5 bases). The germline CDR1 and CDR2 sequences are LGHDT and YNNKEL (reference sequence). The CDR3 sequence is 12 residues long. Deletions cut 1 base from V and 6 bases from J, with 6 bases between. Written as DNA, the CDR3 is TGTGCCAGCAGCCAAGGGACAAATGGCTACACCTTC. Translation gives CASSQGTNGYTF.

The chain joins TRBV5-8 to TRBJ2-7, with 8 bases that match TRBD1. CDR3 length equals 13 residues. The V gene end was trimmed by 7 bases and the J gene end by 2 bases; junction bases not matched to a gene: 5. CDR1 and CDR2 from the germline V gene are SGHTS and YDEGEE. In DNA, the CDR3 is TGTGCCAGCGGAAGACAGGGGACCTACGAGCAGTACTTC. It encodes CASGRQGTYEQYF.

J is TRBJ1-1 and V is TRBV28; no firm D call. Germline V gene sequence: CDR1 MDHEN, CDR2 SYDVKM. This CDR3 spans 11 amino acids. The V end was cut by 5 bases, the J end by 7 bases, with 8 bases between. CDR3 region: CASSLRGEAFF. The CDR3 DNA follows: TGTGCCAGCAGTCTACGTGGTGAAGCTTTCTTT. The full variable domain, its missing parts supplied by reference TRBV28 and TRBJ1-1, is DVKVTQSSRYLVKRTGEKVFLECVQDMDHENMFWYRQDPGLGLRLIYFSYDVKMKEKGDIPEGYSVSREKKERFSLILESASTNQTSMYLCASSLRGEAFFGQGTRLTVV.

V and J are TRBV7-2 and TRBJ2-7, with 12 bases lining up with TRBD2. The CDR3 extends over 17 amino acids. J gave up 2 bases and V 1 base, and 6 bases lay outside the gene matches. Germline V gene sequence: CDR1 SGHTA, CDR2 FQGNSA. The CDR3 reads CASSLEGPSGRAYEQYF. CDR3 nucleotides: TGTGCCAGCAGCTTAGAAGGGCCTAGCGGGAGGGCCTACGAGCAGTACTTC.

This chain joins TRBV19 and TRBJ1-5; 9 nucleotides agree with TRBD1. The J segment lost 6 bases and the V segment lost 6 bases, leaving 12 bases of the junction unmatched. Germline CDR1 is LNHDA and CDR2 is SQIVND (reference sequence). The CDR3 sequence is 16 residues long. The CDR3 DNA sequence: TGTGCCAGTAGCTCCGTCGGACAGGGGCGAAGTCAGCCCCAGCATTTT. Translation gives CASSSVGQGRSQPQHF.

This rearrangement joins TRBV7-3 to TRBJ2-1; possibly TRBD1 for D (5 bases). V dropped 5 bases and J dropped 7 bases, with 24 bases sitting between them. CDR1 SGHTA and CDR2 FQGTGA come from the germline V gene. The CDR3 covers 17 residues. The CDR3 here is CASSPRFGAQGSNEQFF. The CDR3 DNA sequence: TGTGCCAGCAGCCCCCGATTTGGGGCCCAAGGGTCTAATGAGCAGTTCTTC.

The V gene is TRBV13, the J gene TRBJ2-1; maybe TRBD2 (5 bases). There are 15 residues in the CDR3. The V end lost 0 bases, the J end lost 1 base, and 7 bases lay between the germline ends. Germline CDR1 PRHDT, CDR2 FYEKMQ (reference sequence). The CDR3: CASSLGDLSYNEQFF. The DNA for the CDR3 is TGTGCCAGCAGCTTAGGGGACTTATCCTACAATGAGCAGTTCTTC.

This chain joins TRBV19 and TRBJ1-5; D is uncertain. The germline V gene has CDR1 LNHDA and CDR2 SQIVND (reference sequence). V was cut by 5 bases and J by 2 bases, with 13 bases left in between. This CDR3 region has 15 residues. This CDR3 reads CASSSNRAGNQPQHF. Written as DNA, the CDR3 is TGTGCCAGTAGTTCCAACAGAGCCGGCAATCAGCCCCAGCATTTT.

This clone was detected a few times. The rearrangement joins TRBV4-3 to TRBJ2-7; perhaps TRBD2 as D (7 bases). From germline, CDR1 is LGHNA and CDR2 YSLEER. The CDR3 extends over 17 amino acids. V was clipped by 3 bases and J by 2 bases, with 20 bases between them. The CDR3 nucleotides read TGCGCCAGCAGCCAGATTCCAGGGGCTAGCGGCACCTACGAGCAGTACTTC. Its protein is CASSQIPGASGTYEQYF.

The chain combines TRBV28 with TRBJ2-3; 7 nucleotides agree with TRBD1. Trimming at V came to 5 bases and at J to 2 bases, leaving 4 bases not matched to a gene. There are 14 residues in the CDR3. CDR1 and CDR2 from the germline V gene are MDHEN and SYDVKM. In DNA form, the CDR3 reads TGTGCCAGCAGTCCGACAGGGTCCACAGATACGCAGTATTTT. Its protein product is CASSPTGSTDTQYF.